These T cell receptor beta chains were read from a single sample in a study of T cells in Graves' hyperthyroidism and ophthalmopathy. TCRdb redid the calling of the multiplex PCR reads with MiXCR, one entry per CDR3 protein. The repertoire holds some 580,000 distinct CDR3 sequences, with approximately 15% as singletons. The sample was blood. These receptors were obtained from a woman in her forties with Graves' ophthalmopathy. Each CDR3 is given without its conserved first and last residue. Each record gives: J gene, V gene, CDR3 protein.

J gene: TRBJ1-5
V gene: TRBV11-2
CDR3 protein: ASSSRGRDQPQH

J gene: TRBJ2-2
V gene: TRBV20-1
CDR3 protein: SDRGRRTGELF

J gene: TRBJ2-3
V gene: TRBV6-1
CDR3 protein: ASRMSGDTDTQY

J gene: TRBJ1-2
V gene: TRBV19
CDR3 protein: ASSPTGNPYGYT

J gene: TRBJ2-7
V gene: TRBV29-1
CDR3 protein: GVTWGYEQY

J gene: TRBJ2-7
V gene: TRBV3-1
CDR3 protein: ASSRGLAQYEQY

J gene: TRBJ2-1
V gene: TRBV6-1
CDR3 protein: ASSLIQGTPYNEQF

J gene: TRBJ2-3
V gene: TRBV7-9
CDR3 protein: ASSFGGAATDTQY

J gene: TRBJ2-7
V gene: TRBV3-1
CDR3 protein: ASSRTADEQY

J gene: TRBJ2-1
V gene: TRBV7-2
CDR3 protein: ASSFSQPSEQF

J gene: TRBJ1-2
V gene: TRBV5-1
CDR3 protein: ASSLGSVRDGGPGYT

J gene: TRBJ2-7
V gene: TRBV6-1
CDR3 protein: ASRPLAGAYEQY

J gene: TRBJ2-3
V gene: TRBV3-1
CDR3 protein: ASSQGTSGGSDTQY

J gene: TRBJ1-1
V gene: TRBV24-1
CDR3 protein: ATSDSRTGRAEAF

J gene: TRBJ2-5
V gene: TRBV2
CDR3 protein: ASTFGTYLRGAQY

J gene: TRBJ2-2
V gene: TRBV19
CDR3 protein: ASSPQLAGDTGELF

J gene: TRBJ1-4
V gene: TRBV5-1
CDR3 protein: ASSLGHTTNEKLF

J gene: TRBJ2-3
V gene: TRBV10-1
CDR3 protein: ASSDSHTQY

J gene: TRBJ1-6
V gene: TRBV2
CDR3 protein: ASSATKSGTPLH

J gene: TRBJ2-1
V gene: TRBV5-1
CDR3 protein: ASSLGAGDNEQF

J gene: TRBJ1-2
V gene: TRBV7-9
CDR3 protein: ASSLATGVEGYT

J gene: TRBJ2-4
V gene: TRBV20-1
CDR3 protein: SATGGPKNIQY